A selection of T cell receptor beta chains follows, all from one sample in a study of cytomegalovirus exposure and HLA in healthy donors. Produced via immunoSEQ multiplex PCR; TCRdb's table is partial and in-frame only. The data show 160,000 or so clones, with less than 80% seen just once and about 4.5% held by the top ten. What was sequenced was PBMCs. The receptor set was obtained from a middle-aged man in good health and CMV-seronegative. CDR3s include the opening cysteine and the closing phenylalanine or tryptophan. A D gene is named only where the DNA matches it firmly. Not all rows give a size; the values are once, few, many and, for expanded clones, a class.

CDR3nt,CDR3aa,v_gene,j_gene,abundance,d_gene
TGTGCCAGCAGGGAAAGGACACTTGGGACCCAGTACTTC,CASRERTLGTQYF,TRBV6-1,TRBJ2-5,.,.
TGTGCCTGGAGTCCGCCCCTGGGCGCCCTCCACTTT,CAWSPPLGALHF,TRBV30,TRBJ1-6,.,.
TGTGCCTGGAGTGGCCAGGTTAGGAACACCGGGGAGCTGTTTTTT,CAWSGQVRNTGELFF,TRBV30,TRBJ2-2,.,.
TGTGCCAGCAGCCTGGGGGACAGGGGGCAAGAGACCCAGTACTTC,CASSLGDRGQETQYF,TRBV11-3,TRBJ2-5,.,TRBD1
TGTGCCAGCAGCGTAGACGGCGGAAGCAATCAGCCCCAGCATTTT,CASSVDGGSNQPQHF,TRBV9,TRBJ1-5,.,.
TGTGCCAGCAGCTTTGGAGACTCGAACACTGAAGCTTTCTTT,CASSFGDSNTEAFF,TRBV7-9,TRBJ1-1,.,.
TGTGCCAGCAGCTTGCCTGGCAGGGCGGACTACGAGCAGTACTTC,CASSLPGRADYEQYF,TRBV5-6,TRBJ2-7,few,.
TGTGCCAGCAGTTACCCGACAGGGGGTATTGGCACTGAAGCTTTCTTT,CASSYPTGGIGTEAFF,TRBV6-5,TRBJ1-1,once,TRBD1
TGTGCCTGGAGTCAGAGGAACTTCTACGAGCAGTACTTC,CAWSQRNFYEQYF,TRBV30,TRBJ2-7,.,.
TGTGCCTGGAGTGTTTGGCAGGGCCCTACCCTCAGCAATCAGCCCCAGCATTTT,CAWSVWQGPTLSNQPQHF,TRBV30,TRBJ1-5,.,.
TGTGCCAGCAGTGTTACCGGGACAGGGATCCAGCAGTACTTC,CASSVTGTGIQQYF,TRBV25-1,TRBJ2-7,once,TRBD1
TGTGCCAGCAGCCCCTTGACAGGGTTTGTTGAAGCTTTCTTT,CASSPLTGFVEAFF,TRBV11-2,TRBJ1-1,.,TRBD1
TGTGCCAGCACCCTCACAGATACGCAGTATTTT,CASTLTDTQYF,TRBV7-8,TRBJ2-3,.,.
TGTGCCAGCAGCCTGGGGGACAGCTCCTACGAGCAGTACTTC,CASSLGDSSYEQYF,TRBV13,TRBJ2-7,.,TRBD1
TGTGCCAGCAGCCTCGGCAGGGGAGAGCAGTACTTC,CASSLGRGEQYF,TRBV5-8,TRBJ2-5,.,.
TGTGCCAGCAGCGCGGACAGGGGGGCGTCCTACGAGCAGTACTTC,CASSADRGASYEQYF,TRBV21-1,TRBJ2-7,.,.
TGTGCCAGCAGCCACGGACAGGGAAGCTACGAGCAGTACTTC,CASSHGQGSYEQYF,TRBV4-2,TRBJ2-7,.,TRBD1
TGCGCCAGCAGCTTGGCCGGGTTTGAAGCTTTCTTT,CASSLAGFEAFF,TRBV5-1,TRBJ1-1,.,.
TGTGCCAGCAGTTACGGGCGGGGCCAGCCCCAGCATTTT,CASSYGRGQPQHF,TRBV6-5,TRBJ1-5,.,.
TGCGCCAGCAGCCCCCAGGGTGGGGGCACAGATACGCAGTATTTT,CASSPQGGGTDTQYF,TRBV5-1,TRBJ2-3,.,.
TGCGCCAGCAGCGACACCGGGACAGTGAACACCGGGGAGCTGTTTTTT,CASSDTGTVNTGELFF,TRBV5-1,TRBJ2-2,.,TRBD1
TGTGCCAGCAGCGCCGACCGAGGACAGGAGTCCTACGAGCAGTACTTC,CASSADRGQESYEQYF,TRBV14,TRBJ2-7,few,TRBD1
TGCGCCAGCAGCCAAGATCCTGCCGGGACAGAGAACACTGAAGCTTTCTTT,CASSQDPAGTENTEAFF,TRBV4-3,TRBJ1-1,few,TRBD1
TGTGCCAGCAGGTCCACAGGGGATTCCACTGAAGCTTTCTTT,CASRSTGDSTEAFF,TRBV6-1,TRBJ1-1,.,TRBD1
TGTGCCAGCAGCTTACCCGGGACGAACACCGGGGAGCTGTTTTTT,CASSLPGTNTGELFF,TRBV7-9,TRBJ2-2,.,.
TGCGCCAGCAGCTTGGGCAATTTAGATGAGCAGTTCTTC,CASSLGNLDEQFF,TRBV5-1,TRBJ2-1,.,.
TGTGCCAGCAGTTTAACAGGGGGCGACATGGGGGGCTACACCTTC,CASSLTGGDMGGYTF,TRBV25-1,TRBJ1-2,.,TRBD1
TGTGCCAGCAGTTTGACCGGAGGAACCGGGAATGAGCAGTTCTTC,CASSLTGGTGNEQFF,TRBV27,TRBJ2-1,once,.
TGTGCCAGCAGTAGCTCCCGTGGTGGCTACGAGCAGTACTTC,CASSSSRGGYEQYF,TRBV6-1,TRBJ2-7,few,.
TGTGCCAGCTCACCTTCGACAGGGGGCATCTCTGGAAACACCATATATTTT,CASSPSTGGISGNTIYF,TRBV18,TRBJ1-3,.,TRBD1
TGTGCCAGCAGTACTCCAGGCGGGGGTTTGAGGGAGCAGTACTTC,CASSTPGGGLREQYF,TRBV28,TRBJ2-7,.,TRBD2
TGTGCCAGCAGCCCCGGGACGACAGGGCGAACTGAAGCTTTCTTT,CASSPGTTGRTEAFF,TRBV11-1,TRBJ1-1,once,TRBD1
TGTGCCTGGAGTATCGACACGGATTCACCCCTCCACTTT,CAWSIDTDSPLHF,TRBV30,TRBJ1-6,.,.
TGTGCCAGCAGAAAGTCTACAGGGCGCCCTGAAGCTTTCTTT,CASRKSTGRPEAFF,TRBV2,TRBJ1-1,.,.
TGTGCCAGCAGTGAATACCCCCCAACAGGGGTGGGATACAATGAGCAGTTCTTC,CASSEYPPTGVGYNEQFF,TRBV25-1,TRBJ2-1,.,TRBD1
TGTGCCTCCTCAGTGAACACTGAAGCTTTCTTT,CASSVNTEAFF,TRBV7-9,TRBJ1-1,.,.
TGTGCCAGCTCACCGACAGGCAATCAGCCCCAGCATTTT,CASSPTGNQPQHF,TRBV18,TRBJ1-5,.,.
TGTGCCAGCAGCGACCTCCTGACAGGGGGCAGGTACGAGCAGTACTTC,CASSDLLTGGRYEQYF,TRBV2,TRBJ2-7,.,TRBD1
TGTGCCGGCAGTCCGGGACAGGGCCCCTACGAGCAGTACTTC,CAGSPGQGPYEQYF,TRBV28,TRBJ2-7,.,TRBD1
TGTGCCAGCAGTTTAGCGGGGGAGGCAGAGACCCAGTACTTC,CASSLAGEAETQYF,TRBV28,TRBJ2-5,.,TRBD2
TGCGCCAGCAGCTTGGCCGGAGGGGCGTTCCCGGACGAGCAGTACTTC,CASSLAGGAFPDEQYF,TRBV5-1,TRBJ2-7,.,.
TGTGCCAGCAGCCCCCATGCGGGGGGAGGCTACAATGAGCAGTTCTTC,CASSPHAGGGYNEQFF,TRBV7-3,TRBJ2-1,few,TRBD2
TGTGCCAGCAGCTTATCCAGGGCCGCCCCTCAAGAGACCCAGTACTTC,CASSLSRAAPQETQYF,TRBV7-9,TRBJ2-5,.,.
TGTGCCAGCAGGCTAACTGGACTAGCGGGGAACACCGGGGAGCTGTTTTTT,CASRLTGLAGNTGELFF,TRBV27,TRBJ2-2,.,TRBD2
TGTGCCAGCAGCCTTACCGGGATTTCCGGGACAGGGTCGAACACTGAAGCTTTCTTT,CASSLTGISGTGSNTEAFF,TRBV7-8,TRBJ1-1,.,TRBD1
TGTGCTCGAGCTTCTCGGGGGGGCCTTGAGCAGTTCTTC,CARASRGGLEQFF,TRBV30,TRBJ2-1,.,TRBD2
TGCGCCAGCAGCTTGGGGGGGGGAAACGAGCAGTACTTC,CASSLGGGNEQYF,TRBV5-1,TRBJ2-7,.,TRBD2
TGTGCCAGCAGCCTCACGGGACTCAGGCGAGGAGAGCAGTACTTC,CASSLTGLRRGEQYF,TRBV6-6,TRBJ2-7,once,.
TGTGCCAGCAGCTTGGACGAGGCTTACGAGCAGTACTTC,CASSLDEAYEQYF,TRBV5-4,TRBJ2-7,.,.
TGTGCCTTGAGAGGGTCGAAAGGCTACACCTTC,CALRGSKGYTF,TRBV6-5,TRBJ1-2,.,.
TGTGCCAGCAGCTGGGGGACAGGGGCTGGGGCCAACGTCCTGACTTTC,CASSWGTGAGANVLTF,TRBV5-4,TRBJ2-6,.,TRBD1
TGTGCCAGCAGCCAAGTAGGACAGATAAATAATTCACCCCTCCACTTT,CASSQVGQINNSPLHF,TRBV4-2,TRBJ1-6,.,.
TGTGCCAGCGCCGACAGGGTCGGCGGAAACACCATATATTTT,CASADRVGGNTIYF,TRBV21-1,TRBJ1-3,.,.
TGCGCCAGCAGATTGACAGGGGCCGACAATGAGCAGTTCTTC,CASRLTGADNEQFF,TRBV4-3,TRBJ2-1,.,TRBD1
TGTGCCAGCAGCGTATGGGCAGGGGACGAGCAGTACTTC,CASSVWAGDEQYF,TRBV9,TRBJ2-7,.,.
TGTGCCAGTAGTATAGGAGGAGGGAACGAGCAGTACTTC,CASSIGGGNEQYF,TRBV19,TRBJ2-7,.,.
TGCGCCAGCAGCTTGGAGGGGGCCATCCACGAGCAGTACTTC,CASSLEGAIHEQYF,TRBV5-1,TRBJ2-7,.,TRBD1
TGTGCCAGCAGCCCCGGACAGGGAAACGGTGAGCAGTTCTTC,CASSPGQGNGEQFF,TRBV7-9,TRBJ2-1,once,TRBD1